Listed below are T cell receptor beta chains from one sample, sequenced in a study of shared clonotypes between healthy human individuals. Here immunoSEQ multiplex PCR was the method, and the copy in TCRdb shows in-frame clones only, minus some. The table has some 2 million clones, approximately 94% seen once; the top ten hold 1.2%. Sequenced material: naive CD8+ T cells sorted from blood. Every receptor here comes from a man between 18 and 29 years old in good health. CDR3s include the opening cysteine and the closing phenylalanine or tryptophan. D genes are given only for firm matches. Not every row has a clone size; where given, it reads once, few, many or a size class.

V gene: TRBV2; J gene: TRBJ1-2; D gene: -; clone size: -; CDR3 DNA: TGTGCCAGCAGTGAATCTGTTACGGGAGAAGCCTATGGCTACACCTTC; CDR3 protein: CASSESVTGEAYGYTF
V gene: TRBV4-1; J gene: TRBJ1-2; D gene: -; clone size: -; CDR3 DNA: TGCGCCAGCAGCCAAGAGGGTGGCTATGGCTACACCTTC; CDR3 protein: CASSQEGGYGYTF
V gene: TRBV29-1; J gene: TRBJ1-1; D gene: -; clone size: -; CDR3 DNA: TGCAGCGCTACGACAGTGAACACTGAAGCTTTCTTT; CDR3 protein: CSATTVNTEAFF
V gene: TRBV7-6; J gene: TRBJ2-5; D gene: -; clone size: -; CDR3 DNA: TGTGCCAGCAGCTTAGAGGCGGCGGGGCGGCTCCAAGAGACCCAGTACTTC; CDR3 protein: CASSLEAAGRLQETQYF
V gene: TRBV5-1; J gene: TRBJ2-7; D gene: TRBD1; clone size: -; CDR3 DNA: TGCGCCAGCAGCTTGGACCCTGGGACAGCGAGCTCCTACGAGCAGTACTTC; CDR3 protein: CASSLDPGTASSYEQYF
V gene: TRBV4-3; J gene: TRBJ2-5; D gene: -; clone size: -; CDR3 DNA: TGCGCCAGCAGCCCCTCGTCGTCGGGGCCAGAGACCCAGTACTTC; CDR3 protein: CASSPSSSGPETQYF
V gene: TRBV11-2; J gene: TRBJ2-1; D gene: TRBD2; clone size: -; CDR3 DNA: TGTGCCAGCAGCCCCGACAGGTGGACTAGCGGGAGCTTTGGTGAGCAGTTCTTC; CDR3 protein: CASSPDRWTSGSFGEQFF
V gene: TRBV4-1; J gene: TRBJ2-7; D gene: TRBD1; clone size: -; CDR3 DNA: TGCGCCAGCAGCCAGGTTGACGGAGGACAGGGGCAGTACTTC; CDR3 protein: CASSQVDGGQGQYF
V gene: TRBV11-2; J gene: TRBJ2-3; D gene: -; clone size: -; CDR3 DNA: TGTGCCAGCAGCCCTCCCTACCCGACTAGCACAGATACGCAGTATTTT; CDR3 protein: CASSPPYPTSTDTQYF
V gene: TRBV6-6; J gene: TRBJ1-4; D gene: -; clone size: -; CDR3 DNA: TGTGCCAGCAGTCAGGACATTCCAACTAATGAAAAACTGTTTTTT; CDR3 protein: CASSQDIPTNEKLFF
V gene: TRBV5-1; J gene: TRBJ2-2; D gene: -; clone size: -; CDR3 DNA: TGCGCCAGCAGCTTGGCCTGGGGGCCCGGGGAGCTGTTTTTT; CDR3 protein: CASSLAWGPGELFF
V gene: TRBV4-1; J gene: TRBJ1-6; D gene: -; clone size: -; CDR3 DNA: TGCGCCAGCAGCCAGGGGGTATCCTATAATTCACCCCTCCACTTT; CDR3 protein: CASSQGVSYNSPLHF
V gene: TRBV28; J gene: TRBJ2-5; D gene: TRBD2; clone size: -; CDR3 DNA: TGTGCCAGCAGTTTATGGGGACTAGCGGGGGGCCAAGAGACCCAGTACTTC; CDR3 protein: CASSLWGLAGGQETQYF
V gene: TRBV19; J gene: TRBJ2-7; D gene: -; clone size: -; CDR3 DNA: TGTGCTCTGCCGGCACTTTACTCCTACGAGCAGTACTTC; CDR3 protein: CALPALYSYEQYF
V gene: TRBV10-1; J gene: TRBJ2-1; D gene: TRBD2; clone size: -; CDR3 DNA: TGCGCCAGCAGCACTAGCGGGAGAAATGAGCAGTTCTTC; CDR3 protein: CASSTSGRNEQFF
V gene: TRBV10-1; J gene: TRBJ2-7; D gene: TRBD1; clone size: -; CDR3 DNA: TGCGCCAGCGCTCGGGACAGCGCTAGCGAGCAGTACTTC; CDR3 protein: CASARDSASEQYF
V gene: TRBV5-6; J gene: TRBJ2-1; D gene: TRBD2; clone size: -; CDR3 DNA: TGTGCCAGCAGTCAAATAGACCGGGAGGGCCCCTCCAATGAGCAGTTCTTC; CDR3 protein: CASSQIDREGPSNEQFF
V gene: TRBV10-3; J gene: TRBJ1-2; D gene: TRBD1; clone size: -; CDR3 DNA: TGTGCCATCAGGGCCGACAGGGGGCTAGACTACACCTTC; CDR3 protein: CAIRADRGLDYTF
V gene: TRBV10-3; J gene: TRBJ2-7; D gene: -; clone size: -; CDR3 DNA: TGTGCCATCAGTGAAGATGGATACTACGAGCAGTACTTC; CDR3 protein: CAISEDGYYEQYF
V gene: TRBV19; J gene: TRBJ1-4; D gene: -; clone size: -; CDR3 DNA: TGTGCCAGTAGTATCCCGGGACACGGACCAACTAATGAAAAACTGTTTTTT; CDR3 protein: CASSIPGHGPTNEKLFF
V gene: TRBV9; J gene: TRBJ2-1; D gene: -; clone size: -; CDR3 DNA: TGTGCCAGCAGCGTAGTGGGCGGGATTAACAATGAGCAGTTCTTC; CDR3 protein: CASSVVGGINNEQFF
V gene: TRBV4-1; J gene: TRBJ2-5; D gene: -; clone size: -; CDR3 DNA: TGCGCCAGCAGCCAAGATGGGACCCAGTACTTC; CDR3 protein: CASSQDGTQYF
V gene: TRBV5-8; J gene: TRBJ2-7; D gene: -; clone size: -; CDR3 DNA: TGTGCCAGCGGACCCCGCGAGCAGTACTTC; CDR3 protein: CASGPREQYF
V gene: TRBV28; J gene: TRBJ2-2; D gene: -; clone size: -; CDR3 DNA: TGTGCCAGCAGTTTCCGGGGTAACGGGGAGCTGTTTTTT; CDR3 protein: CASSFRGNGELFF
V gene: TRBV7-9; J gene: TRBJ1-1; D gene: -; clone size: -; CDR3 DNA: TGTGCCAGCAGTGAAACATTGGGTGGGGCGAACACTGAAGCTTTCTTT; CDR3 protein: CASSETLGGANTEAFF
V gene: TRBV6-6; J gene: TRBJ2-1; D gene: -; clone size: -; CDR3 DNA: TGTGCCAGCAGTGGGGCAGGGGGGCCGTCCTACAATGAGCAGTTCTTC; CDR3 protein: CASSGAGGPSYNEQFF
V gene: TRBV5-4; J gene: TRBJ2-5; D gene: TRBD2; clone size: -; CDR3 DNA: TGTGCCAGCAGCTTGGGGGGAGGGGAGATGGAGACCCAGTACTTC; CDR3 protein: CASSLGGGEMETQYF
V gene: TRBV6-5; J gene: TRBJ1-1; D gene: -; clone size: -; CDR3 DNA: TGTGCCAGCAGTTACTCCAGTCAGCTTGAAGCTTTCTTT; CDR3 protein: CASSYSSQLEAFF
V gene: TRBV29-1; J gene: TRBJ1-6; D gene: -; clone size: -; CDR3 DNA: TGCAGCGCCGAGGGTGGGACGGTATATAATTCACCCCTCCACTTT; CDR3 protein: CSAEGGTVYNSPLHF
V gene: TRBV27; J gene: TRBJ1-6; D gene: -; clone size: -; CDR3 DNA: TGTGCCAGCAACCAATGGGGGAATAATTCACCCCTCCACTTT; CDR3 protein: CASNQWGNNSPLHF
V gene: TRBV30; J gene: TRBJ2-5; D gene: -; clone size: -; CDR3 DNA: TGTGCCTGGAGCCGCCCAGGCTTGTACCAAGAGACCCAGTACTTC; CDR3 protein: CAWSRPGLYQETQYF
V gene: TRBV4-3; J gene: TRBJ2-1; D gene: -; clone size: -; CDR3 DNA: TGCGCCAGCAGCTCAAGACGGGAGTTCCCCTACAATGAGCAGTTCTTC; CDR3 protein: CASSSRREFPYNEQFF
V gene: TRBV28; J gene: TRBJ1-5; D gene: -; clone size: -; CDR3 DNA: TGTGCCAGCAGTGTAGGGGGTCAGCCCCAGCATTTT; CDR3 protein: CASSVGGQPQHF
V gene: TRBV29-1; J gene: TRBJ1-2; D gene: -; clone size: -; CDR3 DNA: TGCAGCGTTGCTTCGGGGCCCTATGGCTACACCTTC; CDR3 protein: CSVASGPYGYTF
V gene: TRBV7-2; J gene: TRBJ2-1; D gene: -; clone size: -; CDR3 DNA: TGTGCCAGCAGCTTAGCAGGTGGGGGAGAGCAGTTCTTC; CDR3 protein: CASSLAGGGEQFF
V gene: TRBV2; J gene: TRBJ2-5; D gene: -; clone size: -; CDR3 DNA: TGTGCCAGCCACACCCTGGACCGGCAAGAGACCCAGTACTTC; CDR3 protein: CASHTLDRQETQYF
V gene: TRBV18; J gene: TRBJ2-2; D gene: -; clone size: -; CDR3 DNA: TGTGCCAGCTCACCCCCGCCGGGGGCCTCGAACACCGGGGAGCTGTTTTTT; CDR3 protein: CASSPPPGASNTGELFF
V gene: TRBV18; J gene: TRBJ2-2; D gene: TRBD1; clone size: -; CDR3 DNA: TGTGCCAGCTCCCCCTCGGACAGGGAGAACACCGGGGAGCTGTTTTTT; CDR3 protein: CASSPSDRENTGELFF
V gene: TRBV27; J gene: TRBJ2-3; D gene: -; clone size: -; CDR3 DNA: TGTGCCAGCAGTTTATTAGCAGGGTTTGCAGATACGCAGTATTTT; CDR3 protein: CASSLLAGFADTQYF
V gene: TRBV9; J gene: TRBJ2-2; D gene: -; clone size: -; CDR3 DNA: TGTGCCAGCAGCGGTCCCGCCGGGGAGCTGTTTTTT; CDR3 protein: CASSGPAGELFF
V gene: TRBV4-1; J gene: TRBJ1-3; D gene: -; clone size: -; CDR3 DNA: TGCGCCAGCAGCCAAGAGCCACCGCTCACTATCTCTGGAAACACCATATATTTT; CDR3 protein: CASSQEPPLTISGNTIYF
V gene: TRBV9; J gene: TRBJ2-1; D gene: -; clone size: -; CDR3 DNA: TGTGCCAGCAGCGTAGCTACTTGGCTAGCTGCCGACAATGAGCAGTTCTTC; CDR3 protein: CASSVATWLAADNEQFF
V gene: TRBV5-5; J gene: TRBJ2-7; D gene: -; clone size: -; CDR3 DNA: TGTGCCAGCAGCTTGGGGCAGGGGAGTTCCTACGAGCAGTACTTC; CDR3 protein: CASSLGQGSSYEQYF
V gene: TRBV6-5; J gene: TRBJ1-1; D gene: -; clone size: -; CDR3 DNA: TGTGCCAGCAGTTTCCGCCCTGTATATGAAGCTTTCTTT; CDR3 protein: CASSFRPVYEAFF
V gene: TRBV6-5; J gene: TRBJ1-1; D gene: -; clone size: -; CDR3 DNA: TGTGCCAGCCGCGGTTGGGGGCTCACTGAAGCTTTCTTT; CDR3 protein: CASRGWGLTEAFF
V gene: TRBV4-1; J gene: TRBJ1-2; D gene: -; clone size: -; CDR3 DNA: TGCGCCAGCAGCCAAGACTCCGGGAACTATGGCTACACCTTC; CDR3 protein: CASSQDSGNYGYTF
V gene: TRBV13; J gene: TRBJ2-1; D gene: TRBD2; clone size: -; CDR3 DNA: TGTGCCAGCAGCTTACGATGGGGACTAGCGGAGTACAATGAGCAGTTCTTC; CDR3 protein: CASSLRWGLAEYNEQFF
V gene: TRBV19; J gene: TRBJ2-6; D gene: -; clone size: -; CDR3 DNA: TGTGCCAGTAGTATCGGCTTAAGGGCCAACGTCCTGACTTTC; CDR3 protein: CASSIGLRANVLTF
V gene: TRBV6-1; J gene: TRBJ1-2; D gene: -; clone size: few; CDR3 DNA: TGTGCCAGCAGGGGTGCAGAACGCTACACCTTC; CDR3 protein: CASRGAERYTF
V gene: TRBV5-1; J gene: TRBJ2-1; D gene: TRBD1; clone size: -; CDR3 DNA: TGCGCCAGCAGCTGGAGGGACAGGGCAGACCATGAGCAGTTCTTC; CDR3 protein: CASSWRDRADHEQFF
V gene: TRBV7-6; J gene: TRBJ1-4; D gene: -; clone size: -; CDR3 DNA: TGTGCCAGCAGCTTAGAAGGCGGACTTAATGAAAAACTGTTTTTT; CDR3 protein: CASSLEGGLNEKLFF
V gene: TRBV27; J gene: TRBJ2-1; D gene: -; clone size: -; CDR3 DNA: TGTGCCAGCAGTTTGAGGGCCTACAATGAGCAGTTCTTC; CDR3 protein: CASSLRAYNEQFF
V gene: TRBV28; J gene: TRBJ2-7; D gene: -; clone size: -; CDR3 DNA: TGTGCCAGCAGACATCCGAGCTCCTACGAGCAGTACTTC; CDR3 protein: CASRHPSSYEQYF
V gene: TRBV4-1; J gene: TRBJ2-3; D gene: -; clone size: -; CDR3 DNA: TGCGCCAGCAGCCAAGGTCAGAAGGATACGCAGTATTTT; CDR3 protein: CASSQGQKDTQYF